The present T cell receptor beta chain was sequenced within a study of identifying expanded T cells in peripheral blood. CDR3 size: 15 residues. A remark on this clone: What it binds is unknown.

This table comes from immunoSEQ multiplex PCR, and its TCRdb copy is limited to in-frame clones, with some not included. This sample yields 85,000 to 100,000 clones, of which about nine tenths are seen a single time; 4% belongs to the top ten. Study findings and constraints: Over around two and four weeks, about 15 and 19 clones changed, versus around 1.2 between replicates.

Sequenced: blood. The TCR was taken from a person aged 18 to 70 in good health. This chain uses TRBV12-2 with TRBJ1-2; the table's D call of TRBD1 was not tested on the DNA. TRBV12-2 is given as a pseudogene. In DNA form, the CDR3 reads TGTGCAAGTCGCTTAAGTAGCCAGGGGATGGATGGCTACACCTTC. Protein product: CASRLSSQGMDGYTF.